This paragraph covers one T cell receptor (beta chain) sequence. This sample was taken from a study of blood T cell repertoires in COVID-19. For the study at large: PBMCs, B-cell-depleted T cells, or T cells were the source of the cDNA or gDNA that made up the material.

Data came from immunoSEQ multiplex PCR; TCRdb stores just in-frame clones and leaves some out. Of more than 110,000 clones listed, 84% are singletons. This study enrolled people aged roughly 18 to 89 from about 26 US geographic areas. The CDR3 loop spans 14 amino acids. CDR1 is MNHEY and CDR2 is SVGAGI in the germline V gene. Losses at the gene ends were 7 bases for V and 0 bases for J; bases not matched to a gene: 5. The TCR originated in a man aged 35 to 55 with acute COVID-19. The specimen sequenced was PBMCs or T cells enriched from blood (not recorded which). The chain couples TRBV6-5 to TRBJ1-1, with 7 bases identical to TRBD1. CDR3 sequence reads: CASTKQGMNTEAFF. CDR3 sequence (DNA): TGTGCCAGCACCAAACAGGGGATGAACACTGAAGCTTTCTTT.